A selection of T cell receptor beta chains follows, all from one sample in a study of blood T cell repertoires in COVID-19. Clones were sequenced by immunoSEQ multiplex PCR, and TCRdb holds only the in-frame ones, with some missing. Among tens of thousands of clones, under 80% were seen once, and the ten largest hold more than 15%. Source material: peripheral blood. All receptors come from a human donor in a cohort sampled during active COVID-19. Each CDR3 is given with its conserved first and last residue. The order of the fields is clone size, D gene, V gene, J gene, CDR3 protein, CDR3 DNA. The D gene is left open where the match is weak. Not every row has a clone size; where given, it reads once, few, many or a size class.

NA	NA	TRBV9	TRBJ2-7	CASSVAPQGSYEQYF	TGTGCCAGCAGCGTAGCCCCCCAGGGCTCCTACGAGCAGTACTTC
NA	TRBD2	TRBV11-3	TRBJ2-1	CASSLFSGREVYNEQFF	TGTGCCAGCAGCTTATTTAGCGGGAGGGAAGTCTACAATGAGCAGTTCTTC
once	NA	TRBV30	TRBJ1-6	CAWSVSGPDYSPLHF	TGTGCCTGGAGTGTATCAGGGCCAGATTATTCACCCCTCCACTTT
NA	NA	TRBV29-1	TRBJ2-2	CSVEEDTGISGELFF	TGCAGCGTTGAAGAAGACACAGGGATTAGCGGGGAGCTGTTTTTT
NA	NA	TRBV9	TRBJ2-5	CASSPFGLLQETQYF	TGTGCCAGCAGCCCCTTTGGACTCCTCCAAGAGACCCAGTACTTC
NA	NA	TRBV19	TRBJ1-5	CASSILGRQGNQPQHF	TGTGCCAGTAGTATATTAGGGCGACAGGGCAATCAGCCCCAGCATTTT
NA	TRBD1	TRBV5-6	TRBJ2-3	CASSPDRASTDTQYF	TGTGCCAGCAGCCCGGACAGGGCGAGCACAGATACGCAGTATTTT
NA	NA	TRBV12-3/TRBV12-4	TRBJ2-3	CASRRDFTDTQYF	TGTGCCAGCAGAAGAGATTTCACAGATACGCAGTATTTT
NA	TRBD1	TRBV4-1	TRBJ1-2	CASSHGQGVGYGYTF	TGCGCCAGCAGCCACGGACAGGGGGTTGGCTATGGCTACACCTTC
NA	TRBD1	TRBV5-1	TRBJ2-7	CASSPPGQKVYEQYF	TGCGCCAGCAGTCCCCCGGGACAGAAAGTCTACGAGCAGTACTTC
NA	TRBD1	TRBV6-6	TRBJ2-6	CASSRGGGSSGANVLTF	TGTGCCAGCAGTCGAGGGGGCGGCTCCTCTGGGGCCAACGTCCTGACTTTC
NA	NA	TRBV10-3	TRBJ1-3	CAISEEISGNTIYF	TGTGCCATCAGTGAGGAGATCTCTGGAAACACCATATATTTT
once	TRBD1	TRBV6-5	TRBJ2-1	CASSTTGGPYNEQFF	TGTGCCAGCAGTACGACAGGGGGCCCCTACAATGAGCAGTTCTTC
NA	NA	TRBV7-2	TRBJ2-1	CASSEASSHEQFF	TGTGCCAGCAGCGAGGCTAGCTCGCACGAGCAGTTCTTC
NA	NA	TRBV4-3	TRBJ2-6	CASSQEGLSGANVLTF	TGCGCCAGCAGCCAAGAGGGCCTCTCTGGGGCCAACGTCCTGACTTTC
few	TRBD1	TRBV19	TRBJ1-1	CASSIGQGRLWDTEAFF	TGTGCCAGTAGTATCGGACAGGGGCGATTGTGGGACACTGAAGCTTTCTTT
NA	TRBD1	TRBV2	TRBJ1-1	CASAGQGTFTEAFF	TGTGCCAGCGCGGGACAGGGGACATTCACTGAAGCTTTCTTT
many	NA	TRBV6-5	TRBJ1-4	CASSYGWTATNEKLFF	TGTGCCAGCAGTTACGGCTGGACAGCAACTAATGAAAAACTGTTTTTT
NA	NA	TRBV5-1	TRBJ2-1	CASSLFGTGAYNEQFF	TGCGCCAGCAGCTTGTTTGGTACGGGAGCCTACAATGAGCAGTTCTTC
NA	NA	TRBV5-4	TRBJ2-7	CASSLGTLYYEQYF	TGTGCCAGCAGCTTAGGGACACTTTACTACGAGCAGTACTTC
NA	TRBD2	TRBV27	TRBJ2-7	CASSLTTSGGTEQYF	TGTGCCAGCAGTTTAACGACTAGCGGAGGTACTGAGCAGTACTTC
NA	NA	TRBV7-9	TRBJ2-3	CASSSEGSSTDTQYF	TGTGCCAGCAGCTCCGAGGGTTCTAGCACAGATACGCAGTATTTT
NA	NA	TRBV7-9	TRBJ1-3	CASSLTGNTIYF	TGTGCCAGCAGCCTGACAGGAAACACCATATATTTT
NA	TRBD1	TRBV15	TRBJ1-1	CATPPVPTGQVPEAFF	TGTGCCACCCCCCCCGTACCGACAGGGCAAGTCCCTGAAGCTTTCTTT
NA	NA	TRBV28	TRBJ1-1	CASSLLNTEAFF	TGTGCCAGCAGCCTCTTGAACACTGAAGCTTTCTTT
NA	NA	TRBV5-1	TRBJ1-1	CASSATGKVAEAFF	TGCGCCAGCAGCGCTACCGGGAAGGTCGCTGAAGCTTTCTTT
NA	NA	TRBV27	TRBJ2-3	CASSRSLSWGADTQYF	TGTGCCAGCAGTCGTTCATTATCTTGGGGGGCAGATACGCAGTATTTT
NA	NA	TRBV18	TRBJ2-7	CASSPVGAHYEQYF	TGTGCCAGCTCACCCGTAGGGGCTCACTACGAGCAGTACTTC
medium-sized	NA	TRBV27	TRBJ2-7	CASSFIEVAGVYEQYF	TGTGCCAGCAGTTTTATTGAGGTGGCAGGGGTCTACGAGCAGTACTTC
NA	NA	TRBV7-3	TRBJ2-3	CASSSTVSTDTQYF	TGTGCCAGCTCGAGCACCGTTAGCACAGATACGCAGTATTTT
NA	NA	TRBV27	TRBJ2-3	CASSLADTDTQYF	TGTGCCAGCAGTTTGGCCGACACAGATACGCAGTATTTT
NA	TRBD1	TRBV7-9	TRBJ1-2	CASSFGQGNYGYTF	TGTGCCAGCAGCTTTGGACAGGGGAACTATGGCTACACCTTC
NA	NA	TRBV27	TRBJ2-2	CASSFGANTGELFF	TGTGCCAGCAGTTTCGGGGCGAACACCGGGGAGCTGTTTTTT
few	TRBD2	TRBV9	TRBJ2-1	CASSPQTRGGRNEQFF	TGTGCCAGCAGCCCCCAAACACGGGGGGGGAGAAATGAGCAGTTCTTC
once	TRBD1	TRBV28	TRBJ1-6	CASTKGTGKGTYNSPLHF	TGTGCCAGCACCAAAGGGACAGGGAAAGGGACCTATAATTCACCCCTCCACTTT
NA	NA	TRBV5-1	TRBJ2-3	CASSLSWGLSTDTQYF	TGCGCCAGCAGCTTGAGTTGGGGACTCAGCACAGATACGCAGTATTTT
NA	TRBD1	TRBV4-1	TRBJ1-6	CASSNNRDRSFSPLHF	TGCGCCAGCAGCAACAACCGGGACAGGAGTTTTTCACCCCTCCACTTT
NA	NA	TRBV12-1	TRBJ1-5	CASQNPEASRQGARDQPQHF	TGTGCCAGCCAAAACCCCGAGGCCAGCAGACAGGGGGCGCGCGATCAGCCCCAGCATTTT
NA	NA	TRBV18	TRBJ1-6	CASSPPQGGNSPLHF	TGTGCCAGCTCACCACCGCAGGGTGGCAATTCACCCCTCCACTTT
NA	TRBD2	TRBV27	TRBJ2-2	CASSLSAAGVDTGELFF	TGTGCCAGCAGTTTATCGGCAGCGGGAGTAGATACCGGGGAGCTGTTTTTT
NA	NA	TRBV21-1	TRBJ2-4	CASSTRGGNIQYF	TGTGCCAGCAGCACAAGGGGTGGAAACATTCAGTACTTC
NA	NA	TRBV3-1/TRBV3-2	TRBJ1-2	CASSLDLLDRPPNYGYTF	TGTGCCAGCAGTCTTGACCTACTCGACAGGCCCCCTAACTATGGCTACACCTTC
NA	NA	TRBV12-3/TRBV12-4	TRBJ1-1	CASSPRYGTEAFF	TGTGCCAGCAGCCCTCGTTACGGCACTGAAGCTTTCTTT
NA	TRBD2	TRBV7-6	TRBJ2-5	CASRGRSGSGQETQYF	TGTGCCAGCAGGGGAAGGAGCGGGAGTGGGCAAGAGACCCAGTACTTC
NA	NA	TRBV28	TRBJ2-1	CASSQTKLTAREQFF	TGTGCCAGCAGCCAAACTAAACTCACGGCGCGTGAGCAGTTCTTC
few	TRBD2	TRBV13	TRBJ2-1	CASSSKLLAGGRDNEQFF	TGTGCCAGCAGCTCGAAGCTACTAGCGGGGGGGCGCGACAATGAGCAGTTCTTC
NA	TRBD1	TRBV27	TRBJ2-5	CASSVRPGQGGETQYF	TGTGCCAGCTCCGTTAGACCGGGACAGGGGGGAGAGACCCAGTACTTC
NA	NA	TRBV18	TRBJ1-5	CASSTGRDQPQHF	TGTGCCAGCTCAACCGGCAGGGATCAGCCCCAGCATTTT
many	TRBD1	TRBV27	TRBJ1-3	CASSGLTGEDNTIYF	TGTGCCAGCAGTGGATTGACAGGGGAGGACAACACCATATATTTT
NA	NA	TRBV5-6	TRBJ1-2	CASSLVGDYGYTF	TGTGCCAGCAGCTTGGTAGGGGACTATGGCTACACCTTC
few	TRBD1	TRBV5-1	TRBJ1-4	CASSWDRGEATNEKLFF	TGCGCCAGCAGCTGGGACAGGGGAGAAGCAACTAATGAAAAACTGTTTTTT
few	NA	TRBV4-1	TRBJ2-2	CASSQFIGGDTGELFF	TGCGCCAGCAGCCAATTTATAGGGGGGGACACCGGGGAGCTGTTTTTT
few	NA	TRBV6-5	TRBJ2-7	CASGNVYEQYF	TGTGCCAGCGGCAATGTTTACGAGCAGTACTTC
NA	NA	TRBV20-1	TRBJ2-2	CSASRTGELFF	TGCAGTGCTAGCAGGACCGGGGAGCTGTTTTTT
NA	TRBD1	TRBV28	TRBJ1-2	CASSPGGGTLFHYGYTF	TGTGCCAGCAGTCCAGGGGGCGGTACGCTATTCCACTATGGCTACACCTTC